This T cell receptor beta chain was found in a study of CD8+ T cells in alopecia areata. Findings of the study overall: Scalp sample data also include resident alphabeta T cells from normal skin.

RNA, once extracted, was reverse transcribed into cDNA for use as the sequencing template. This table comes from immunoSEQ multiplex PCR, and its TCRdb copy is limited to in-frame clones, with some not included. There are 200,000 to 250,000 clones in the sample; about 56% occur only once, and 4.9% lies in the top ten. The CDR3 covers 14 residues. Germline values: CDR1 MGHRA, CDR2 YSYEKL. V was clipped by 0 bases and J by 6 bases, with 8 bases between them. A few counts support this clone. The antigen is not known. The clonotype originates from a human donor in good health. The sequenced material came from CD8+ T cells sorted from blood. J is TRBJ2-2 and V is TRBV4-1; D unclear. Written as DNA, the CDR3 is TGCGCCAGCAGCCAAGATAACCAGGCCGGGGAGCTGTTTTTT. Its translation: CASSQDNQAGELFF.